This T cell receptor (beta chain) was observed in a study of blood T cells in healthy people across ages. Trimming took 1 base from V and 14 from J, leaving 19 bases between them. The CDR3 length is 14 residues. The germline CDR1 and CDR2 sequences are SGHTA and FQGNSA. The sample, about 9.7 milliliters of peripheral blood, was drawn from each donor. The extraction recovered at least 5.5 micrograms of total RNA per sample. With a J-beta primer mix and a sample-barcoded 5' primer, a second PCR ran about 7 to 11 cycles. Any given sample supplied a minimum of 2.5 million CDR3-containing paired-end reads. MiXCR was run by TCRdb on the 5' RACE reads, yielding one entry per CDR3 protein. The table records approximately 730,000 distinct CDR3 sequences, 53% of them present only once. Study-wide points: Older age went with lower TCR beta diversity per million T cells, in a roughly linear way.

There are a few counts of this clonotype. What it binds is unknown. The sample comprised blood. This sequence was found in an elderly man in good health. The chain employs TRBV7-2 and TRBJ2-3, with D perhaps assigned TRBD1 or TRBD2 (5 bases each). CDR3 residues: CASSLGPTRGYAYF. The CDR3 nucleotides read TGTGCCAGCAGCTTAGGACCCACGAGGGGATACGCGTATTTT.